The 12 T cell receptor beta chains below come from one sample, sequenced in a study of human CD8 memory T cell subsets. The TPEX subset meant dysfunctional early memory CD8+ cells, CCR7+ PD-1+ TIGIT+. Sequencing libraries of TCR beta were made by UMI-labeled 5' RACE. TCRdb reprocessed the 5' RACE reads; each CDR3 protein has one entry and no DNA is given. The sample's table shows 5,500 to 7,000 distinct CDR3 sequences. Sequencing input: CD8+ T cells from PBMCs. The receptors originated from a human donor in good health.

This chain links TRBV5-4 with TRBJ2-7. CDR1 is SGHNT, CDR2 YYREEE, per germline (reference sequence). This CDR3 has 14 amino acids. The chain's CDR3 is CASSFGSVSYEQYF.

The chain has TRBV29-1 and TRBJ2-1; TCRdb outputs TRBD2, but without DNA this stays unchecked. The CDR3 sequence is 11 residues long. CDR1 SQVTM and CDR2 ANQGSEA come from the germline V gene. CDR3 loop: CSVPGTHEQFF.

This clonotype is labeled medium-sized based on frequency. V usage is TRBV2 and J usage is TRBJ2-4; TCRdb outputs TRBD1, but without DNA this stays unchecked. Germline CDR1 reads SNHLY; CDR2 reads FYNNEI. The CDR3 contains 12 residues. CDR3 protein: CASSPLEGVQYF.

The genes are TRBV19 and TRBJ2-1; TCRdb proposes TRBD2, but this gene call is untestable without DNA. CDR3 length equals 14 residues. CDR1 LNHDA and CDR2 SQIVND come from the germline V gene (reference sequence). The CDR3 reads CATRGTFDYNEQFF.

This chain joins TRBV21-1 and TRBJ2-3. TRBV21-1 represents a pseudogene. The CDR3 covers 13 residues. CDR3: CASRGGSTDTQYF.

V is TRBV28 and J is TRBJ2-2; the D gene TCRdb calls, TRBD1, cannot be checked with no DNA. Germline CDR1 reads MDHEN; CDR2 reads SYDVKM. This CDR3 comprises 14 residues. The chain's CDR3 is CASRPQGRTGELFF. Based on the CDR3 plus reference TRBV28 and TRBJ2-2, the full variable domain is DVKVTQSSRYLVKRTGEKVFLECVQDMDHENMFWYRQDPGLGLRLIYFSYDVKMKEKGDIPEGYSVSREKKERFSLILESASTNQTSMYLCASRPQGRTGELFFGEGSRLTVL.

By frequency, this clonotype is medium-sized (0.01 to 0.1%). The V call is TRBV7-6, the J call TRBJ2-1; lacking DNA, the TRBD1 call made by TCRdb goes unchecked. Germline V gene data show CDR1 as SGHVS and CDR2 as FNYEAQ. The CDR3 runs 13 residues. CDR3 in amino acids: CASSSLQDRVVFF.

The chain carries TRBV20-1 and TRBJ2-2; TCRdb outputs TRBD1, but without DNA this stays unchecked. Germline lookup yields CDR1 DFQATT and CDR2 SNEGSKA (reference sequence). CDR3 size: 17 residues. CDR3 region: CSARGARQGVYSGELFF.

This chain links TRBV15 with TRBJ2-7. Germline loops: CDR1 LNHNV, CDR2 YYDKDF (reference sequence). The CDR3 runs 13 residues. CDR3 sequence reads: CATSSSLSYEQYF.

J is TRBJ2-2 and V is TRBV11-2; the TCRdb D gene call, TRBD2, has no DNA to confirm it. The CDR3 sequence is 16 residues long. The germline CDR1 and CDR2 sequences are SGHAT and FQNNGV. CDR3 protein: CASSLDRALVSGELFF.

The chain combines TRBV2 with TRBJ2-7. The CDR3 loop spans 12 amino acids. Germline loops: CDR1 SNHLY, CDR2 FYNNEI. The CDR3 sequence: CASSDETYEQYF.

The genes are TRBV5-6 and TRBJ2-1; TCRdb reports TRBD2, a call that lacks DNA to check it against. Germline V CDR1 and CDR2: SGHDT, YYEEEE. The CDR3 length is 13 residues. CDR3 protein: CASSLGPGGEQFF.